The 21 T cell receptor beta chains below all came from one sample that was sequenced in a study of cytomegalovirus exposure and HLA in healthy donors. TCRdb's copy holds only in-frame clones and misses some; the assay was immunoSEQ multiplex PCR. The table includes 150,000 or so clones, roughly nine tenths detected once. The sample comprised PBMCs. These receptors were taken from a woman under 30 in good health and CMV-seropositive.

The chain uses TRBV4-2 and TRBJ2-2; no clear D. V lost 0 bases, J lost 6 bases, and 8 bases lay in between. The germline V gene has CDR1 LGHNA and CDR2 YNFKEQ. This CDR3 spans 14 amino acids. CDR3 sequence (DNA): TGTGCCAGCAGCCAAGATCTAGTAGCCGGGGAGCTGTTTTTT. Amino acids: CASSQDLVAGELFF.

The V gene is TRBV30, the J gene TRBJ2-2, with TRBD2 matching over 9 bases. The CDR3 has 14 amino acids. Germline values: CDR1 GTSNPN, CDR2 SVGIG (reference sequence). With 7 bases clipped from V and 5 bases from J, the junction kept 8 bases outside the gene matches. The CDR3: CASQGLARTGELFF. CDR3 DNA: TGTGCCTCACAAGGACTAGCGCGTACCGGGGAGCTGTTTTTT.

The chain joins TRBV4-3 to TRBJ1-5; 8 bases fit TRBD1. The CDR3 is 15 amino acids. The trim removed 1 base at V and 7 bases at J, leaving 6 bases unmatched. Germline loops: CDR1 LGHNA, CDR2 YSLEER. CDR3 sequence: CASSQGRTGLQPQHF. CDR3 sequence (DNA): TGCGCCAGCAGCCAAGGGAGGACAGGGTTGCAGCCCCAGCATTTT.

V is TRBV27 and J is TRBJ2-5; the match to TRBD2 covers 7 bases. This CDR3 region has 13 residues. Per the germline V gene, CDR1 is MNHEY and CDR2 is SMNVEV (reference sequence). Trimming removed 1 base from V and 4 bases from J; junction bases left unmatched: 0. CDR3 protein: CASSLWGGETQYF. The CDR3, as DNA: TGTGCCAGCAGTTTATGGGGGGGAGAGACCCAGTACTTC.

This clone showed up just once. This sequence joins TRBV7-6 and TRBJ2-6; 7 nucleotides line up with TRBD1. The CDR3 covers 16 residues. Trimming removed 5 bases from V and 2 bases from J; junction bases left unmatched: 6. The germline CDR1 and CDR2 sequences are SGHVS and FNYEAQ. Here the CDR3 reads CASSRTGPAGANVLTF. The CDR3 coding sequence is TGTGCCAGCAGCCGGACAGGTCCTGCTGGGGCCAACGTCCTGACTTTC. Full variable domain (rest looked up from reference TRBV7-6 and TRBJ2-6): GAGVSQSPRYKVTKRGQDVALRCDPISGHVSLYWYRQALGQGPEFLTYFNYEAQQDKSGLPNDRFSAERPEGSISTLTIQRTEQRDSAMYRCASSRTGPAGANVLTFGAGSRLTVL.

The sample holds a few counts of this clone. The CDR3 here is CASSLLQGDGYTF. DNA for the CDR3: TGTGCCAGCAGCCTTTTGCAGGGCGATGGCTACACCTTC. The chain links TRBV14 to TRBJ1-2; a possible D gene is TRBD1 (5 bases). Trimming stripped 4 bases from V and 6 bases from J, with 12 bases between. This CDR3 region has 13 residues. Germline-derived CDR1 and CDR2 are SGHDN and FVKESK.

This clone was counted ten times or more. The chain recombines TRBV6-5 with TRBJ1-2, with D unresolved. V was shortened by 5 bases and J by 4 bases, with 14 bases between the two germline ends. There are 14 residues in the CDR3. The germline CDR1 and CDR2 sequences are MNHEY and SVGAGI. The chain's CDR3 is CASSPQGGSYGYTF. In DNA, the CDR3 is TGTGCCAGCAGTCCGCAAGGAGGTAGCTATGGCTACACCTTC.

V and J are TRBV29-1 and TRBJ1-1; the match to TRBD1 covers 12 bases. With V trimmed by 7 bases and J by 8 bases, 11 bases remained unmatched. Germline V gene lookup returns CDR1 SQVTM and CDR2 ANQGSEA. The CDR3 covers 14 residues. The DNA for the CDR3 is TGCAGCGCTGACCGGGACAGGGGGCTATTAGAAGCTTTCTTT. This translates into CSADRDRGLLEAFF.

The gene calls are TRBV19 and TRBJ1-1, with TRBD1 identical over 7 bases. Per the germline V gene, CDR1 is LNHDA and CDR2 is SQIVND (reference sequence). After removal of 7 bases from V and 2 bases from J, the junction contained 10 bases not matched to a gene. This CDR3 contains 15 residues. The CDR3 region has the DNA TGTGCCAGTACGTGGGGGACAGTGTCTAACACTGAAGCTTTCTTT. Its translation: CASTWGTVSNTEAFF. Looking up the rest from reference TRBV19 and TRBJ1-1 gives the full variable domain: DGGITQSPKYLFRKEGQNVTLSCEQNLNHDAMYWYRQDPGQGLRLIYYSQIVNDFQKGDIAEGYSVSREKKESFPLTVTSAQKNPTAFYLCASTWGTVSNTEAFFGQGTRLTVV.

The V gene is TRBV5-1, the J gene TRBJ2-3; 12 bases match TRBD2. With 4 bases clipped from V and 2 bases from J, the junction kept 8 bases outside the gene matches. Germline V gene sequence: CDR1 SGHRS, CDR2 YFSETQ. The length of the CDR3 is 17 residues. In DNA, the CDR3 is TGCGCCAGCAGCAGAGACGGACTAGCGGGGCCCACAGATACGCAGTATTTT. As protein: CASSRDGLAGPTDTQYF.

This clone was detected a few times. The V and J genes are TRBV9 and TRBJ2-5; 8 bases agree with TRBD1. The CDR3 length is 15 residues. V lost 3 bases to trimming and J lost 4 bases; unmatched junction nucleotides: 8. Per germline, CDR1 SGDLS and CDR2 YYNGEE. The CDR3 here is CASSETLDRAETQYF. DNA of the CDR3: TGTGCCAGCAGCGAGACCCTGGACAGGGCAGAGACCCAGTACTTC.

CDR3 coding DNA: TGTGCCAGCAGCGAAACAGGGGTGAACACTGAAGCTTTCTTT. The encoded protein is CASSETGVNTEAFF. J is TRBJ1-1 and V is TRBV11-2; TRBD1 matches at 7 bases. This CDR3 is built from 14 residues. Germline loops: CDR1 SGHAT, CDR2 FQNNGV. Trimming removed 5 bases from V and 0 bases from J; junction bases left unmatched: 3.

The rearrangement links TRBV28 to TRBJ1-2; 7 positions agree with TRBD1. V dropped 5 bases and J dropped 2; count of bases not matched to a gene: 8. The CDR3 has 15 amino acids. Germline V gives CDR1 MDHEN, CDR2 SYDVKM. DNA for the CDR3: TGTGCCAGCAGTCCAGAAACGACAGGGAACTATGGCTACACCTTC. This translates into CASSPETTGNYGYTF.

The chain links TRBV5-1 to TRBJ2-7; D unclear. The germline V gene encodes CDR1 SGHRS and CDR2 YFSETQ. V gave up 0 bases and J gave up 1 base, with 8 bases separating them. The CDR3 extends over 14 amino acids. The DNA for the CDR3 is TGCGCCAGCAGCTTGGGTCAGCGATCCTACGAGCAGTACTTC. It yields the protein CASSLGQRSYEQYF.

The gene calls are TRBV19 and TRBJ2-2; TRBD2 is a possible D gene (6 bases). The CDR3 is 15 amino acids. Between the trimmed V and J ends, which lost 7 bases and 7 bases, there was a span of 19 bases. The germline CDR1 and CDR2 sequences are LNHDA and SQIVND (reference sequence). The CDR3 spells CASTPLGGGGGELFF. CDR3 nucleotide sequence: TGTGCCAGTACTCCTCTAGGTGGGGGAGGCGGGGAGCTGTTTTTT.

The chain carries TRBV28 and TRBJ1-3; no definite D call. The germline V gene has CDR1 MDHEN and CDR2 SYDVKM. CDR3 length: 14 amino acids. The ends were cut back, 3 bases at V and 4 bases at J, with 10 bases in the middle. The CDR3 coding sequence is TGTGCCAGCAGTTTTGCAGCGGGGGGAAACACCATATATTTT. Protein sequence: CASSFAAGGNTIYF.

This clone was detected a few times. The chain recombines TRBV6-4 with TRBJ2-2; D remains ambiguous. Germline V CDR1 and CDR2: MRHNA, SNTAGT. The CDR3 covers 12 residues. With 5 bases removed from V and 8 bases from J, the gap between germline ends came to 9 bases. The CDR3 nucleotides are TGTGCCAGCAGTTTTGAGTCAGGGGAGCTGTTTTTT. It codes for CASSFESGELFF.

This clone was found a few times. This same CDR3 is encoded by further DNA sequences in the sample. The chain links TRBV9 to TRBJ1-1; D is unresolved. The germline V gene has CDR1 SGDLS and CDR2 YYNGEE. Trimming took off 0 bases at V and 3 bases at J, with 6 bases between the two ends. The CDR3 has 13 amino acids. The CDR3, as DNA: TGTGCCAGCAGCGTAGGGGGAGACACTGAAGCTTTCTTT. This gives the protein CASSVGGDTEAFF.

The V call is TRBV6-4, the J call TRBJ1-6; no firm D call. This CDR3 comprises 13 residues. The V and J ends lost 2 bases and 10 bases respectively, with 9 bases between them. Germline V CDR1 and CDR2: MRHNA, SNTAGT. Here the CDR3 reads CASSDAAGSPLHF. CDR3 DNA sequence: TGTGCCAGCAGTGACGCGGCCGGATCACCCCTCCACTTT.

The CDR3 DNA is TGTGCCAGCACCCCTAGCGGGGAGATGGACGAGCAGTACTTC. This encodes CASTPSGEMDEQYF. The V and J genes are TRBV28 and TRBJ2-7; 9 bases agree with TRBD2. V gave up 7 bases and J gave up 5 bases; unmatched junction bases: 9. CDR3 length: 14 residues. Germline CDR1 MDHEN, CDR2 SYDVKM.

A word on this clone: This CDR3 is also generated by other DNA sequences in the sample. V usage is TRBV4-1 and J usage is TRBJ2-1; TRBD2 might be the D (5 bases). CDR3 length equals 14 residues. V was clipped by 1 base and J by 4 bases, with 8 bases between them. Germline CDR1 is MGHRA and CDR2 is YSYEKL. The CDR3 loop is CASSQGGPYNEQFF. DNA of the CDR3: TGCGCCAGCAGCCAAGGAGGGCCTTACAATGAGCAGTTCTTC.